The 21 T cell receptor beta chains reported below all come from one sample, sequenced in a study of blood T cell repertoires in COVID-19. Clones were read by immunoSEQ multiplex PCR, and TCRdb kept only the in-frame ones, dropping some. Here the sample spans some 70,000 clones, less than 85% being singletons. The sample taken for sequencing was peripheral blood. Receptor source: a man aged 45-60 years with COVID-19, enrolled during active disease.

V and J are TRBV5-1 and TRBJ2-5, with 9 bases that match TRBD1. Trimming removed 2 bases from V and 3 bases from J; junction bases left unmatched: 11. This CDR3 region has 17 residues. The germline V gene encodes CDR1 SGHRS and CDR2 YFSETQ. CDR3 residues: CASSLPDRGGQKETQYF. Written as DNA, the CDR3 is TGCGCCAGCAGCTTACCGGACAGGGGAGGCCAAAAAGAGACCCAGTACTTC.

The rearrangement joins TRBV19 to TRBJ2-3, with 7 nucleotides matching TRBD2. This CDR3 comprises 15 residues. The V segment lost 3 bases and the J segment 3 bases; nucleotides outside the gene matches: 6. The germline gives CDR1 LNHDA, CDR2 SQIVND (reference sequence). CDR3 bases: TGTGCCAGTAGTATTGGGAGGGCCTCTACAGATACGCAGTATTTT. This gives the protein CASSIGRASTDTQYF.

This chain uses TRBV11-3 with TRBJ2-2; a possible D gene is TRBD2 (5 bases). This CDR3 spans 16 amino acids. CDR1 is SGHNT and CDR2 is YENEEA in the germline V gene. Trimming cost V 5 bases and J 0 bases, with 13 bases left between them. This CDR3 is CASSPKAGTNTGELFF. In nucleotides, the CDR3 is TGTGCCAGCAGCCCCAAGGCGGGTACGAACACCGGGGAGCTGTTTTTT.

V is TRBV6-5 and J is TRBJ1-2; D gene ambiguous. Trimming cost V 0 bases and J 2 bases, with 4 bases left between them. The CDR3 is 13 residues long. In germline, CDR1 is MNHEY, CDR2 SVGAGI. CDR3 coding DNA: TGTGCCAGCAGTTACTCCCCGAACTATGGCTACACCTTC. Its translation: CASSYSPNYGYTF.

The J gene is TRBJ2-7, the V gene TRBV19; D may be TRBD1 (6 bases). Germline V gene sequence: CDR1 LNHDA, CDR2 SQIVND (reference sequence). V was cut by 3 bases and J by 6 bases, with 12 bases left in between. The CDR3 is made up of 13 amino acids. The CDR3 DNA reads TGTGCCAGTAGTATCCAAACAGGGACCGAGCAGTACTTC. This sequence encodes CASSIQTGTEQYF.

This clone was detected only a few times. Written as DNA, the CDR3 is TGTGCCAGCAGATCTACAGGGAGCTCCTATAATTCACCCCTCCACTTT. This encodes CASRSTGSSYNSPLHF. The chain links TRBV27 to TRBJ1-6, with D tentatively TRBD1 (6 bases). This CDR3 comprises 16 residues. V was shortened by 6 bases and J by 0 bases, with 12 bases between the two germline ends. CDR1 is MNHEY and CDR2 is SMNVEV in the germline V gene (reference sequence).

The count of this clone is one. The V call is TRBV5-6, the J call TRBJ1-2; TRBD1 is a possible D gene (5 bases). CDR3 size: 13 residues. Germline V gene lookup returns CDR1 SGHDT and CDR2 YYEEEE. V shed 6 bases and J shed 8 bases, with 17 bases lying between them. The DNA for the CDR3 is TGTGCCAGCACGCTCAGGGTAGGCCACGGCTACACCTTC. Translation gives CASTLRVGHGYTF.

The chain recombines TRBV27 with TRBJ1-5; perhaps TRBD1 as D (6 bases). CDR3 size: 15 residues. Germline V gives CDR1 MNHEY, CDR2 SMNVEV (reference sequence). Deletions cut 8 bases from V and 9 bases from J, with 23 bases between. In nucleotides, the CDR3 is TGTGCCAGCGCTACCATACAGGGACCCACTCGGCCCCAGCATTTT. Its protein product is CASATIQGPTRPQHF.

This chain uses TRBV11-3 with TRBJ2-1, with D perhaps matching TRBD2 (6 bases). There are 14 residues in the CDR3. In germline, CDR1 is SGHNT, CDR2 YENEEA. Trimming cost V 5 bases and J 6 bases, with 14 bases left between them. DNA of the CDR3: TGTGCCAGCAGCCTCTGGGGGACTTCCAATGAGCAGTTCTTC. Translation: CASSLWGTSNEQFF.

This clone came up once. CDR3 bases: TGTGCCAGCAGGCTAGCGGGAGTGGACCCCGGGGAGCTGTTTTTT. The encoded protein is CASRLAGVDPGELFF. The chain couples TRBV6-5 to TRBJ2-2, with 10 bases matching TRBD2. The CDR3 runs 15 residues. Germline V gene lookup returns CDR1 MNHEY and CDR2 SVGAGI. The V segment lost 6 bases and the J segment 6 bases; nucleotides outside the gene matches: 7.

This chain uses TRBV10-3 with TRBJ1-2; D is unresolved. Germline V CDR1 and CDR2: ENHRY, SYGVKD. CDR3 length: 12 amino acids. The V gene lost 7 bases and the J gene lost 4 bases, with 10 bases spanning the gap. In DNA, the CDR3 is TGTGCCATCACTACGACGGGCTATGGCTACACCTTC. Residues: CAITTTGYGYTF.

The V and J genes are TRBV10-3 and TRBJ1-2; 9 bases are a match to TRBD1. The germline V gene encodes CDR1 ENHRY and CDR2 SYGVKD. The CDR3 length is 14 residues. The V segment lost 4 bases and the J segment 8 bases; nucleotides outside the gene matches: 8. CDR3 in DNA: TGTGCCATCAGTGTTCAACAGGGGGCGCGAGGCTACACCTTC. It codes for CAISVQQGARGYTF.

The chain couples TRBV11-3 to TRBJ2-1, with TRBD2 as a possible D gene (6 bases). CDR1 SGHNT and CDR2 YENEEA come from the germline V gene. The CDR3 covers 16 residues. V was shortened by 1 base and J by 3 bases, with 13 bases between the two germline ends. The CDR3 sequence: CASSLGRGLYYNEQFF. CDR3 sequence (DNA): TGTGCCAGCAGCTTAGGAAGGGGACTCTACTACAATGAGCAGTTCTTC.

The DNA for the CDR3 is TGTGCCACCAGTGATTCAGGAGGGTACAATGAGCAGTTCTTC. It yields the protein CATSDSGGYNEQFF. V gene TRBV24-1 combines with J gene TRBJ2-1, with a weak D call TRBD2 (6 bases). The ends were cut back, 2 bases at V and 4 bases at J, with 8 bases in the middle. CDR1 is KGHDR, CDR2 SFDVKD, per germline. The CDR3 contains 14 residues.

This chain connects TRBV5-4 to TRBJ2-3, with TRBD1 as a possible D gene (6 bases). The V gene lost 3 bases and the J gene lost 2 bases, with 10 bases spanning the gap. CDR1 and CDR2 from the germline V gene are SGHNT and YYREEE (reference sequence). The CDR3 covers 14 residues. CDR3 protein: CASSSQGFTDTQYF. The CDR3 nucleotides read TGTGCCAGCAGCTCTCAGGGGTTCACAGATACGCAGTATTTT.

The chain employs TRBV6-6 and TRBJ1-6; D is unresolved. The V gene lost 8 bases and the J gene lost 8 bases, with 13 bases spanning the gap. Germline loops: CDR1 MNHNY, CDR2 SVGAGI (reference sequence). The CDR3 has 13 residues. The CDR3 DNA is TGTGCCAGCGGAAGCGGTTATCATTCACCCCTCCACTTT. This gives the protein CASGSGYHSPLHF.

This clone showed up just once. This chain connects TRBV19 to TRBJ1-1; 9 nucleotides align to TRBD1. CDR1 and CDR2 from the germline V gene are LNHDA and SQIVND (reference sequence). CDR3 length equals 13 residues. V trimming: 10 bases; J trimming: 4 bases; junction bases outside the gene matches: 7. CDR3 sequence (DNA): TGTGCCACCAGACAGGGGGGGGGCACTGAAGCTTTCTTT. Its translation: CATRQGGGTEAFF.

The chain employs TRBV19 and TRBJ1-1, with D uncertain. The germline CDR1 and CDR2 sequences are LNHDA and SQIVND (reference sequence). The CDR3 runs to 11 residues. V lost 10 bases to trimming and J lost 1 base, with 7 bases between them. The CDR3 loop is CATHRNTEAFF. As DNA, the CDR3 is TGTGCCACGCACAGGAACACTGAAGCTTTCTTT.

As regards this clone: The junction shows a germline mismatch at one end, possibly a read error. This rearrangement joins TRBV10-2 to TRBJ2-7; TRBD1 matches 7 bases. Per the germline V gene, CDR1 is WSHSY and CDR2 is SAAADI. The length of the CDR3 is 14 residues. The DNA of the CDR3 is TGCGCCAGCACTGAGACAGGGAAGGTGTACGAGCAGTACTTC. This sequence encodes CASTETGKVYEQYF.

The count of this clone is one. The chain joins TRBV6-2 or TRBV6-3 to TRBJ2-1, with D hard to call. Germline CDR1 and CDR2: MNHEY and SVGEGT. This CDR3 spans 11 amino acids. V shed 6 bases and J shed 6 bases, with 6 bases lying between them. CDR3 residues: CASSRANEQFF. The CDR3 DNA is TGTGCCAGCAGCCGGGCCAATGAGCAGTTCTTC.

The chain combines TRBV3-1 (or the pseudogene TRBV3-2) with TRBJ1-5; no firm D call. The V end lost 4 bases, the J end lost 0 bases, and 10 bases lay between the germline ends. This CDR3 comprises 15 residues. From germline, CDR1 is LGHDT and CDR2 YNNKEL (reference sequence). The CDR3 sequence: CASSLSPGSNQPQHF. The CDR3 DNA sequence: TGTGCCAGCAGCCTGAGTCCCGGTAGCAATCAGCCCCAGCATTTT.